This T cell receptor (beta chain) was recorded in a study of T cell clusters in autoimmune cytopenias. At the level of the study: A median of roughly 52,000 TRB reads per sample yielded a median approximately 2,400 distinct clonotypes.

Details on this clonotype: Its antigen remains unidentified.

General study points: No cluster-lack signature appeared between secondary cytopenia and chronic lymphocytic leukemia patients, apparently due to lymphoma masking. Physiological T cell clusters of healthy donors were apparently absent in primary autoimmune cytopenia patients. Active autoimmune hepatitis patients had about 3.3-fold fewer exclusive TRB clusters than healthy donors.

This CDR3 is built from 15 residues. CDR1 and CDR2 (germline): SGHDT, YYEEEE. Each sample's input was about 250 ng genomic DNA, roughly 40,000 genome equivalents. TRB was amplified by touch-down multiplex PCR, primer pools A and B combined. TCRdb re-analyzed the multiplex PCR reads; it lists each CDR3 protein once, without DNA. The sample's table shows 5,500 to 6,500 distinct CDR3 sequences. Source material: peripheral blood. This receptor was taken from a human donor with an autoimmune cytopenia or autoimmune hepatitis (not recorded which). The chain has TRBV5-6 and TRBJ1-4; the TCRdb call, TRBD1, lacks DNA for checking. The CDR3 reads CASSLAGGAGEKLFF.